These 31 T cell receptor beta chains originate from one sample sequenced in a study of T cell responses to AZD1222 COVID-19 vaccine. Sequencing was performed with immunoSEQ multiplex PCR; in TCRdb, only in-frame clones are kept and a portion is missing. The data hold tens of thousands of clones, with over 80% observed a single time. Sequenced here: peripheral blood, sampled 28 days after the second AZD1222 dose. These receptors were obtained from an adult who received the AZD1222 COVID-19 vaccine.

The chain links TRBV4-1 to TRBJ1-4, with D unresolved. The germline V gene encodes CDR1 MGHRA and CDR2 YSYEKL. The CDR3 is 14 amino acids. V was cut by 5 bases and J by 5 bases, with 12 bases left in between. CDR3 nucleotides: TGCGCCAGCAGCGTGATAACCGAGAATGAAAAACTGTTTTTT. Its translation is CASSVITENEKLFF.

The rearrangement uses TRBV4-1 and TRBJ2-5; TRBD2 aligns across 8 bases. The CDR3 length is 18 residues. Germline V gene data show CDR1 as MGHRA and CDR2 as YSYEKL. V lost 3 bases and J lost 2; bases outside the gene matches: 14. The CDR3 DNA reads as TGCGCCAGCAGCCAGGCTCCTAGAGGACTAGCAGAACAAGAGACCCAGTACTTC. Translating gives CASSQAPRGLAEQETQYF.

This chain connects TRBV3-1 (or the pseudogene TRBV3-2) to TRBJ1-2, with a possible D match to TRBD1 (5 bases). The CDR3 runs 11 residues. The V and J ends lost 11 bases and 4 bases respectively, with 11 bases between them. Germline V lookup: CDR1 LGHDT, CDR2 YNNKEL (reference sequence). Here the CDR3 DNA reads TGTGCCGTAGGGGAGGTCTATGGCTACACCTTC. This sequence encodes CAVGEVYGYTF.

This clone was observed once. This rearrangement joins TRBV7-2 to TRBJ1-6; TRBD1 agrees at 10 bases. CDR1 is SGHTA and CDR2 is FQGNSA in the germline V gene. The V and J ends lost 0 bases and 9 bases, in that order; junction bases with no gene match: 2. This CDR3 region has 15 residues. CDR3 amino acids: CASSLATGGSSPLHF. The CDR3 nucleotides are TGTGCCAGCAGCTTAGCGACAGGGGGCTCTTCACCCCTCCACTTT.

The chain links TRBV11-2 to TRBJ2-7; possibly TRBD2 for D (6 bases). This CDR3 is built from 16 residues. V gave up 0 bases and J gave up 9 bases, with 21 bases separating them. In germline, CDR1 is SGHAT, CDR2 FQNNGV. The chain's CDR3 is CASSLDPPGTFRGQYF. CDR3 nucleotides: TGTGCCAGCAGCTTAGACCCTCCCGGGACTTTCCGGGGGCAGTACTTC.

This clone has a single count. The chain couples TRBV28 to TRBJ1-6; the D gene is possibly TRBD1 (5 bases). This CDR3 region has 12 residues. Between the trimmed V and J ends, which lost 3 bases and 11 bases, there was a span of 8 bases. Looked up from germline, CDR1 is MDHEN and CDR2 is SYDVKM. The CDR3 protein is CASSFRGAPLHF. CDR3 DNA sequence: TGTGCCAGCAGTTTTCGAGGGGCACCCCTCCACTTT.

This chain joins TRBV27 and TRBJ2-7; the match to TRBD2 covers 8 bases. CDR3 length: 16 residues. CDR1 is MNHEY, CDR2 SMNVEV, per germline (reference sequence). The V segment lost 4 bases and the J segment 0 bases; nucleotides outside the gene matches: 8. The CDR3 coding sequence is TGTGCCAGCAGTTCCCTGACTAGCGATCACTCCTACGAGCAGTACTTC. Amino acids: CASSSLTSDHSYEQYF.

V usage is TRBV27 and J usage is TRBJ1-2; 7 bases line up with TRBD1. With V trimmed by 5 bases and J by 4 bases, 7 bases remained unmatched. Germline V lookup: CDR1 MNHEY, CDR2 SMNVEV (reference sequence). The CDR3 extends over 14 amino acids. CDR3 nucleotides: TGTGCCAGCAGTATGACAGGGTATGGCTATGGCTACACCTTC. Translating gives CASSMTGYGYGYTF.

The gene calls are TRBV28 and TRBJ2-2; TRBD2 matches 8 bases. Germline V gene lookup returns CDR1 MDHEN and CDR2 SYDVKM. This CDR3 is 17 amino acids long. Germline trimming cut 5 bases from V and 4 bases from J; bases unmatched to any gene: 12. Here the CDR3 DNA reads TGTGCCAGCAGTCCCACGCCGGGGGGGCCGAGCACCGGGGAGCTGTTTTTT. Protein: CASSPTPGGPSTGELFF.

This clone occurred once. The chain couples TRBV5-4 to TRBJ2-7, with D tentatively TRBD2 (5 bases). The CDR3 runs 13 residues. The V gene's germline CDR1 is SGHNT and CDR2 YYREEE (reference sequence). The germline V and J ends were trimmed by 2 bases and 0 bases, with 6 bases remaining between them. The CDR3 spells CASSFTSSYEQYF. The DNA of the CDR3 is TGTGCCAGCAGCTTTACTAGCTCCTACGAGCAGTACTTC.

The chain recombines TRBV19 with TRBJ1-5, with a tentative D call TRBD1 (6 bases). Germline-derived CDR1 and CDR2 are LNHDA and SQIVND (reference sequence). CDR3 length: 14 residues. Trimming stripped 5 bases from V and 6 bases from J, with 14 bases between. CDR3 coding DNA: TGTGCCAGTAGTGGGCAGGGGTCACTTCAGCCCCAGCATTTT. Protein product: CASSGQGSLQPQHF.

The DNA of the CDR3 is TGTGCCAGCAGCCGGGGGGGCAGTCTCCATACTAATGAAAAACTGTTTTTT. This encodes CASSRGGSLHTNEKLFF. The chain joins TRBV5-6 to TRBJ1-4; a weak D match, TRBD1 (6 bases). Germline CDR1 reads SGHDT; CDR2 reads YYEEEE. Trimming pared 4 bases from V and 2 bases from J, leaving 18 bases between. The CDR3 totals 17 residues.

The chain is built from TRBV2 and TRBJ2-3, with D maybe TRBD1 (6 bases). The CDR3 extends over 14 amino acids. V dropped 1 base and J dropped 1 base, with 6 bases sitting between them. Germline lookup yields CDR1 SNHLY and CDR2 FYNNEI. CDR3 bases: TGTGCCAGCAGTGAAGGGACAGGCACAGATACGCAGTATTTT. Amino acids: CASSEGTGTDTQYF.

This clone was seen just once. The chain combines TRBV9 with TRBJ2-1; no clear D. Trimming shortened V by 0 bases and J by 5 bases, and 6 bases separated the two germline ends. CDR3 length: 13 residues. Germline CDR1 SGDLS, CDR2 YYNGEE. The CDR3, as DNA: TGTGCCAGCAGCGTAGGGCCCCACAATGAGCAGTTCTTC. Translating gives CASSVGPHNEQFF.

This sequence joins TRBV6-5 and TRBJ2-7; D perhaps matches TRBD2 (6 bases). In germline, CDR1 is MNHEY, CDR2 SVGAGI. CDR3 size: 11 residues. Deletions cut 6 bases from V and 6 bases from J, with 9 bases between. The CDR3 protein is CASRGGAEQYF. The CDR3 nucleotides read TGTGCCAGCAGGGGGGGTGCCGAGCAGTACTTC.

The chain employs TRBV11-3 and TRBJ2-7; 7 positions agree with TRBD1. The germline V gene has CDR1 SGHNT and CDR2 YENEEA. Trimming at V came to 5 bases and at J to 6 bases, leaving 10 bases not matched to a gene. This CDR3 has 14 residues. CDR3 in amino acids: CASSPSGTVFEQYF. DNA of the CDR3: TGTGCCAGCAGCCCTTCTGGGACAGTATTCGAGCAGTACTTC.

This chain joins TRBV5-1 and TRBJ2-2, with D maybe TRBD2 (6 bases). The CDR3 extends over 15 amino acids. Looked up from germline, CDR1 is SGHRS and CDR2 is YFSETQ. Deletions cut 6 bases from V and 4 bases from J, with 16 bases between. The CDR3 sequence: CASTPHGGPTGELFF. The CDR3 nucleotides read TGCGCCAGCACCCCGCACGGGGGACCCACCGGGGAGCTGTTTTTT.

The rearrangement joins TRBV6-6 to TRBJ2-7, with 7 nucleotides matching TRBD1. Trimming removed 7 bases from V and 5 bases from J; junction bases left unmatched: 11. Per germline, CDR1 MNHNY and CDR2 SVGAGI (reference sequence). The CDR3 has 14 amino acids. CDR3 in amino acids: CASTPLNRGHEQYF. DNA of the CDR3: TGTGCCAGCACGCCGTTGAACAGGGGACACGAGCAGTACTTC.

For the CDR3, the DNA is TGTGCCAGCAGCGACTCCGGGACAGGGTCCTACGAGCAGTACTTC. Its translation is CASSDSGTGSYEQYF. The rearrangement links TRBV6-5 to TRBJ2-7; TRBD1 agrees at 9 bases. Germline trimming cut 6 bases from V and 1 base from J; bases unmatched to any gene: 7. The CDR3 sequence is 15 residues long. The germline CDR1 and CDR2 sequences are MNHEY and SVGAGI.

In this sample, this clone turned up a few times. The gene calls are TRBV19 and TRBJ2-1; 11 nucleotides match TRBD1. The trim removed 0 bases at V and 6 bases at J, leaving 10 bases unmatched. CDR1 LNHDA and CDR2 SQIVND come from the germline V gene (reference sequence). This CDR3 has 18 amino acids. As DNA, the CDR3 is TGTGCCAGTAGTATAGAGGGGATCACCGGGACAGGGGGCAATGAGCAGTTCTTC. This encodes CASSIEGITGTGGNEQFF.

Comments on this clone: A junction boundary mismatches the germline segment, possibly from a read error. This chain connects TRBV6-5 to TRBJ2-3; D may be TRBD1 (6 bases). The germline CDR1 and CDR2 sequences are MNHEY and SVGAGI. The CDR3 runs 14 residues. CDR3 protein: CASSYSRGGDAQYF. CDR3 sequence (DNA): TGTGCCAGCAGTTACTCCAGGGGCGGAGATGCGCAGTATTTT.

The chain couples TRBV27 to TRBJ1-5; 10 bases are shared with TRBD1. J was trimmed by 2 bases and V by 4 bases; bases with no gene match: 8. The V gene's germline CDR1 is MNHEY and CDR2 SMNVEV (reference sequence). This CDR3 comprises 17 residues. CDR3 loop: CASSSIMGTGGNQPQHF. For the CDR3, the DNA is TGTGCCAGCAGTTCCATTATGGGGACAGGGGGCAATCAGCCCCAGCATTTT.

The chain links TRBV29-1 to TRBJ1-2; D is possibly TRBD1 (5 bases). The V and J ends lost 5 bases and 7 bases respectively, with 23 bases between them. CDR3 length: 15 residues. CDR1 is SQVTM and CDR2 is ANQGSEA in the germline V gene. CDR3 DNA sequence: TGCAGCGTTCCCCCGACTCGGCACGGGGGTAGTGGCTACACCTTC. This gives the protein CSVPPTRHGGSGYTF.

V is TRBV5-6 and J is TRBJ1-6; perhaps TRBD1 as D (5 bases). V lost 3 bases and J 10 bases, leaving 17 bases between the germline ends. This CDR3 has 15 residues. Germline-derived CDR1 and CDR2 are SGHDT and YYEEEE. In nucleotides, the CDR3 is TGTGCCAGCAGCTCCACGAACAGGCTCCGCTCACCCCTCCACTTT. Translating gives CASSSTNRLRSPLHF.

The chain has TRBV28 and TRBJ2-5; possibly TRBD1 or TRBD2 for D (5 bases each). Between the trimmed V and J ends, which lost 5 bases and 5 bases, there was a span of 12 bases. The CDR3 runs 13 residues. CDR1 and CDR2 from the germline V gene are MDHEN and SYDVKM. Written as DNA, the CDR3 is TGTGCCAGCAGTACGGGGCGCCGGGAGACCCAGTACTTC. Translated, it gives CASSTGRRETQYF. The full variable domain, in which reference TRBV28 and TRBJ2-5 provide the parts outside the CDR3, is DVKVTQSSRYLVKRTGEKVFLECVQDMDHENMFWYRQDPGLGLRLIYFSYDVKMKEKGDIPEGYSVSREKKERFSLILESASTNQTSMYLCASSTGRRETQYFGPGTRLLVL.

J is TRBJ1-3 and V is TRBV18, with unresolved D. This CDR3 spans 14 amino acids. Germline values: CDR1 KGHSH, CDR2 LQKENI. Trimming removed 2 bases from V and 5 bases from J, with 10 bases in between. The CDR3 sequence: CASSPDGPRNTIYF. CDR3 DNA: TGTGCCAGCTCACCAGACGGACCGAGAAACACCATATATTTT.

In its sample, this clone was seen once. This chain uses TRBV19 with TRBJ1-4, with unresolved D. Trimming shortened V by 5 bases and J by 8 bases, and 12 bases separated the two germline ends. Germline loops: CDR1 LNHDA, CDR2 SQIVND (reference sequence). This CDR3 spans 13 amino acids. The CDR3 sequence: CASSPSYGEKLFF. CDR3 DNA: TGTGCCAGTAGTCCGTCCTACGGGGAAAAACTGTTTTTT.

V usage is TRBV9 and J usage is TRBJ2-2, with unresolved D. CDR1 and CDR2 from the germline V gene are SGDLS and YYNGEE. Trimming took 3 bases from V and 1 from J, leaving 1 base between them. The CDR3 sequence is 12 residues long. The CDR3 nucleotides read TGTGCCAGCAGCGGGAACACCGGGGAGCTGTTTTTT. It translates to CASSGNTGELFF.

This chain connects TRBV5-1 to TRBJ1-2; 7 positions match TRBD1. V lost 4 bases and J lost 1; bases outside the gene matches: 4. The CDR3 is 14 amino acids. Germline assignment: CDR1 SGHRS and CDR2 YFSETQ. The CDR3 DNA reads TGCGCCAGCAGCAGGGACAGTCTTAACTATGGCTACACCTTC. This gives the protein CASSRDSLNYGYTF. Full variable domain (outside the CDR3, taken from reference TRBV5-1 and TRBJ1-2): KAGVTQTPRYLIKTRGQQVTLSCSPISGHRSVSWYQQTPGQGLQFLFEYFSETQRNKGNFPGRFSGRQFSNSRSEMNVSTLELGDSALYLCASSRDSLNYGYTFGSGTRLTVV.

The rearrangement uses TRBV9 and TRBJ2-7, with 9 positions matching TRBD1. The trim removed 0 bases at V and 5 bases at J, leaving 6 bases unmatched. Germline V lookup: CDR1 SGDLS, CDR2 YYNGEE. There are 15 residues in the CDR3. The CDR3 DNA reads as TGTGCCAGCAGCGTAGCCGGACAGGGGTGGAACGAGCAGTACTTC. Translated, it gives CASSVAGQGWNEQYF. Filled out from reference TRBV9 and TRBJ2-7, the complete variable domain reads DSGVTQTPKHLITATGQRVTLRCSPRSGDLSVYWYQQSLDQGLQFLIQYYNGEERAKGNILERFSAQQFPDLHSELNLSSLELGDSALYFCASSVAGQGWNEQYFGPGTRLTVT.

The gene calls are TRBV14 and TRBJ2-7; D call uncertain. V gave up 2 bases and J gave up 9 bases, with 14 bases separating them. Germline V gene sequence: CDR1 SGHDN, CDR2 FVKESK. The CDR3 extends over 13 amino acids. The CDR3 reads CASSQQPRLVQYF. The CDR3 nucleotides read TGTGCCAGCAGCCAACAGCCCCGGCTCGTGCAGTACTTC.